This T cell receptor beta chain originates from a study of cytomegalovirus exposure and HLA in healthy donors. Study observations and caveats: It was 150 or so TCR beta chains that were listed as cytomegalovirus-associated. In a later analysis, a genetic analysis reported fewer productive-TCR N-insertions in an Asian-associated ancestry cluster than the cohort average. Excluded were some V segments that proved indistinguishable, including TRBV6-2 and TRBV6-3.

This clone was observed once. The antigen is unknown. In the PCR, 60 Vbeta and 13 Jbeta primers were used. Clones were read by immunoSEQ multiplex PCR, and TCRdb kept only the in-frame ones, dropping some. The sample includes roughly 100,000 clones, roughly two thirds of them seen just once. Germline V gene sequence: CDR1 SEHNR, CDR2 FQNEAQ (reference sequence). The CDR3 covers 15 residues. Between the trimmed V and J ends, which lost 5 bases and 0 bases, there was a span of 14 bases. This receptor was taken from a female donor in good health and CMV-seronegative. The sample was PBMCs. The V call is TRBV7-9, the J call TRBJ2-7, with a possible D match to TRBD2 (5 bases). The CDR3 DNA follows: TGTGCCAGCAGCCGAACCCCAGCGGTCTCCTACGAGCAGTACTTC. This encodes CASSRTPAVSYEQYF.